This T cell receptor (beta chain) was observed in a study of PD-1 blockade in classical Hodgkin lymphoma. Study-wide points: There was a significant rise in CD4+ TCR diversity by C4D1, with no such rise for CD8+. Complete responders entered with baseline diversity on par with newly diagnosed patients, the results showed.

This table comes from immunoSEQ multiplex PCR, and its TCRdb copy is limited to in-frame clones, with some not included. The sample includes about 61,000 clones, 70% to 90% of them seen just once. As for this clone: The antigen remains undetermined. This specimen includes other DNA sequences encoding the same CDR3.

Described time point: cycle 4 day 1 (C4D1), after 5 to 7 weeks of nivolumab. Every patient had relapsed following autologous stem cell transplantation, and cohorts differed in brentuximab vedotin exposure. Best response was recorded as complete response, partial response or progressive disease. The specimen comprised peripheral blood mononuclear cells (PBMCs), sampled before the fourth cycle of nivolumab. The receptor's source is a human donor with classical Hodgkin lymphoma.

DNA of the CDR3: TGCGCCAGCAGCCCCGGGACTCTGAACACTGAAGCTTTCTTT. This sequence encodes CASSPGTLNTEAFF. The chain uses TRBV5-1 and TRBJ1-1; D perhaps matches TRBD1 (5 bases). The germline V gene encodes CDR1 SGHRS and CDR2 YFSETQ. CDR3 length equals 14 residues. Trimming removed 4 bases from V and 0 bases from J, with 10 bases in between.